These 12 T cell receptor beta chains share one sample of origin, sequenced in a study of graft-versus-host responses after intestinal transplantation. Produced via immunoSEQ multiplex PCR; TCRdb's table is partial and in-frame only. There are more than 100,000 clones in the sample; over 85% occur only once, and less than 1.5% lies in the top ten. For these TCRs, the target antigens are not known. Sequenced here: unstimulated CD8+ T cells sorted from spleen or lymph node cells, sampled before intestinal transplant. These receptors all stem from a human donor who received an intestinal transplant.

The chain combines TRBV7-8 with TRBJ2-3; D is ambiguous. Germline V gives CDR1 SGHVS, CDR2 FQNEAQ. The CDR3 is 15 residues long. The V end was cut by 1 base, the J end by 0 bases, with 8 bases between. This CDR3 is CASSLVRGSTDTQYF. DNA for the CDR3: TGTGCCAGCAGCTTAGTGCGAGGAAGCACAGATACGCAGTATTTT.

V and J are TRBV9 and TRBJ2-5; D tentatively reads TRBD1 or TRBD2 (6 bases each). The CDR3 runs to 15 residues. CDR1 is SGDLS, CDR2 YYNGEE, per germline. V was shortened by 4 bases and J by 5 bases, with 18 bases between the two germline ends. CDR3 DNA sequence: TGTGCCAGCAGCCTCTCCGGGGGCAAGGGGGAGACCCAGTACTTC. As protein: CASSLSGGKGETQYF.

CDR3 sequence: CASSIDRDHRSGNTIYF. The CDR3 DNA sequence: TGTGCCAGTAGTATAGACCGGGACCACCGCTCTGGAAACACCATATATTTT. This chain links TRBV19 with TRBJ1-3; maybe TRBD1 (5 bases). In germline, CDR1 is LNHDA, CDR2 SQIVND (reference sequence). This CDR3 region has 17 residues. Trimming shortened V by 0 bases and J by 0 bases, and 12 bases separated the two germline ends.

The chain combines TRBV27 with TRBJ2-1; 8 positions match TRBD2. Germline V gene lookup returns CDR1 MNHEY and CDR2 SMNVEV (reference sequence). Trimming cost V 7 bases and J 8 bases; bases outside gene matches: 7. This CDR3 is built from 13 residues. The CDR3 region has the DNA TGTGCCAGCACCCGGGGGGGGGTGGATGAGCAGTTCTTC. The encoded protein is CASTRGGVDEQFF.

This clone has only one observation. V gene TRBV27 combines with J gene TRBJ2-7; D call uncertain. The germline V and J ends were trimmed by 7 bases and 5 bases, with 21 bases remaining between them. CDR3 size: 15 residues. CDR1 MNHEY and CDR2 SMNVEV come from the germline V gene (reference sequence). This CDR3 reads CASMSDGLPGDEQYF. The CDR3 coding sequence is TGTGCCAGCATGTCGGACGGTCTCCCTGGGGACGAGCAGTACTTC.

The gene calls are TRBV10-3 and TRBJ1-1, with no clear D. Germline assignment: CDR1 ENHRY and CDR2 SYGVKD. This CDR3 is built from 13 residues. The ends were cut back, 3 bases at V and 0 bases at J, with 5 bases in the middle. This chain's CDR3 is CAISDPLNTEAFF. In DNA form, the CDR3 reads TGTGCCATCAGTGATCCCTTGAACACTGAAGCTTTCTTT.

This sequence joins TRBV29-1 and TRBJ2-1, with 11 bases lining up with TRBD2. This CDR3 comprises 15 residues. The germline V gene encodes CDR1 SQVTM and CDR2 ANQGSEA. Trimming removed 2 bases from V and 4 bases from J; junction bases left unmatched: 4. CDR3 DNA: TGCAGCGTTGAACTAGCGGGGGGCCGTTACAATGAGCAGTTCTTC. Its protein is CSVELAGGRYNEQFF.

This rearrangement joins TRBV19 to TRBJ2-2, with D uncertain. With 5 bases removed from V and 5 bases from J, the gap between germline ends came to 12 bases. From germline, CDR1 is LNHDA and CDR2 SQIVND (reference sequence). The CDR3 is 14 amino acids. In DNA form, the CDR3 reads TGTGCCAGTAGTCCCGTGAGTGGGACCGGGGAGCTGTTTTTT. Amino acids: CASSPVSGTGELFF.

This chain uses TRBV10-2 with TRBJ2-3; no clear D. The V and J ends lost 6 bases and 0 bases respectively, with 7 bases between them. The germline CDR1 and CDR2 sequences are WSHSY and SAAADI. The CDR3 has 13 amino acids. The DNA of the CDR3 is TGCGCCAGCAGGGACCGAAGCACAGATACGCAGTATTTT. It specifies CASRDRSTDTQYF.

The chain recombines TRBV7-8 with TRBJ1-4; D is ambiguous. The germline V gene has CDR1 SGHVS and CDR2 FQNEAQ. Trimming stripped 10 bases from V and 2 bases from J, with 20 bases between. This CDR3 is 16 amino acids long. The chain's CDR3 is CATARSFEATNEKLFF. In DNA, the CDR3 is TGTGCCACCGCCCGTTCCTTTGAGGCGACTAATGAAAAACTGTTTTTT.

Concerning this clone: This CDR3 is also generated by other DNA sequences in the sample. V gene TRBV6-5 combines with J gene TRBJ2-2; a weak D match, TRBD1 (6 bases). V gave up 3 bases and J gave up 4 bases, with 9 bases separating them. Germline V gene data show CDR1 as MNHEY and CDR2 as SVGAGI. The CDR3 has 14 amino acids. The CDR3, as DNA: TGTGCCAGCAGTTATGGACAGAGCACCGGGGAGCTGTTTTTT. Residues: CASSYGQSTGELFF.

CDR3 in amino acids: CASSVFGLAGYEQYF. In DNA form, the CDR3 reads TGCGCCAGCAGCGTTTTCGGACTAGCGGGCTACGAGCAGTACTTC. The chain has TRBV4-1 and TRBJ2-7; 11 bases map to TRBD2. The CDR3 has 15 amino acids. Trimming took 5 bases from V and 3 from J; bases not matched to a gene: 6. Germline values: CDR1 MGHRA, CDR2 YSYEKL.